The 16 T cell receptor beta chains reported below all come from one sample, sequenced in a study of blood T cell repertoires in COVID-19. The assay was immunoSEQ multiplex PCR, and TCRdb's table has in-frame clones only and misses some. The repertoire holds 60,000 or so clones, with around 85% as singletons. The sequencing input was peripheral blood. These receptors were collected from a human donor in a cohort sampled during active COVID-19.

This chain links TRBV6-5 with TRBJ1-4; the match to TRBD1 covers 8 bases. CDR3 length: 15 amino acids. The V and J ends lost 5 bases and 8 bases, in that order; junction bases with no gene match: 10. Germline CDR1 reads MNHEY; CDR2 reads SVGAGI. CDR3 DNA: TGTGCCAGCAGTCCTACAGGGGGAAGAAGGGAAAAACTGTTTTTT. This codes for CASSPTGGRREKLFF.

CDR3 DNA: TGTGCCAGCAGGCGAGGCGGGGGGTTCTCCTACAATGAGCAGTTCTTC. Translating gives CASRRGGGFSYNEQFF. This rearrangement joins TRBV7-9 to TRBJ2-1, with TRBD2 identical over 8 bases. CDR1 and CDR2 (germline): SEHNR, FQNEAQ (reference sequence). The V gene end was trimmed by 6 bases and the J gene end by 0 bases; junction bases not matched to a gene: 7. This CDR3 comprises 16 residues.

The chain combines TRBV7-2 with TRBJ1-2; TRBD1 agrees at 9 bases. CDR3 length equals 15 residues. The germline V gene encodes CDR1 SGHTA and CDR2 FQGNSA. Trimming at V came to 2 bases and at J to 8 bases, leaving 9 bases not matched to a gene. The CDR3 loop is CASSLTGTGREGYTF. Written as DNA, the CDR3 is TGTGCCAGCAGCTTAACCGGGACAGGGCGGGAAGGCTACACCTTC. Variable domain in full (rest from reference TRBV7-2 and TRBJ1-2): GAGVSQSPSNKVTEKGKDVELRCDPISGHTALYWYRQSLGQGLEFLIYFQGNSAPDKSGLPSDRFSAERTGGSVSTLTIQRTQQEDSAVYLCASSLTGTGREGYTFGSGTRLTVV.

V is TRBV5-1 and J is TRBJ2-6; 7 positions agree with TRBD1. With 4 bases clipped from V and 1 base from J, the junction kept 8 bases outside the gene matches. This CDR3 is built from 17 residues. Germline CDR1 and CDR2: SGHRS and YFSETQ. The CDR3 protein is CASSATTGSSGANVLTF. The CDR3 nucleotides read TGCGCCAGCAGCGCTACGACAGGGTCTTCTGGGGCCAACGTCCTGACTTTC.

This clone was counted a single time. The CDR3 spells CASSLMEAYNSPLHF. CDR3 bases: TGCGCCAGCAGCTTGATGGAGGCCTATAATTCACCCCTCCACTTT. The chain recombines TRBV5-1 with TRBJ1-6, with D unclear. The germline CDR1 and CDR2 sequences are SGHRS and YFSETQ. The CDR3 is 15 amino acids. V was clipped by 1 base and J by 2 bases, with 7 bases between them.

The chain recombines TRBV6-6 with TRBJ1-4; D is uncertain. The V end lost 0 bases, the J end lost 5 bases, and 10 bases lay between the germline ends. From germline, CDR1 is MNHNY and CDR2 SVGAGI (reference sequence). The CDR3 spans 15 residues. The CDR3 protein is CASSYSLGRNEKLFF. For the CDR3, the DNA is TGTGCCAGCAGTTACTCTTTGGGCCGAAATGAAAAACTGTTTTTT.

The V gene is TRBV30, the J gene TRBJ1-2, with D uncertain. Germline-derived CDR1 and CDR2 are GTSNPN and SVGIG (reference sequence). The CDR3 runs to 11 residues. The V end lost 8 bases, the J end lost 5 bases, and 12 bases lay between the germline ends. CDR3 in amino acids: CASGLRYGYTF. The CDR3 coding sequence is TGTGCCAGTGGGTTGCGGTATGGCTACACCTTC.

The chain recombines TRBV10-3 with TRBJ2-7, with TRBD1 as a possible D gene (6 bases). Between the trimmed V and J ends, which lost 4 bases and 0 bases, there was a span of 19 bases. Germline loops: CDR1 ENHRY, CDR2 SYGVKD. The CDR3 is 17 amino acids. The CDR3, as DNA: TGTGCCATCAGTGTGTTTCGATCGAGGGGGAGCTCCTACGAGCAGTACTTC. Its protein product is CAISVFRSRGSSYEQYF.

The rearrangement links TRBV6-1 to TRBJ2-4, with D possibly TRBD2 on 6 matching bases. V was shortened by 2 bases and J by 6 bases, with 11 bases between the two germline ends. The length of the CDR3 is 14 residues. Germline V gene data show CDR1 as MNHNS and CDR2 as SASEGT. CDR3 sequence: CASSESGVGNIQYF. Here the CDR3 DNA reads TGTGCCAGCAGTGAATCGGGGGTGGGAAACATTCAGTACTTC.

This clone was seen once. J is TRBJ1-2 and V is TRBV4-1; D is undetermined. Looked up from germline, CDR1 is MGHRA and CDR2 is YSYEKL. The V end was cut by 3 bases, the J end by 8 bases, with 22 bases between. The CDR3 is 16 residues long. In nucleotides, the CDR3 is TGCGCCAGCAGCCAGATCGGGAGGACCAGATCCCGGGGCTACACCTTC. Its protein product is CASSQIGRTRSRGYTF.

This clone was seen once. The chain combines TRBV19 with TRBJ1-1; TRBD1 matches 8 bases. The CDR3 is 14 residues long. Germline V gene lookup returns CDR1 LNHDA and CDR2 SQIVND (reference sequence). J gave up 4 bases and V 4 bases, and 5 bases lay outside the gene matches. The CDR3 bases are TGTGCCAGTAGTACGGTACAGGGGGGCACTGAAGCTTTCTTT. This encodes CASSTVQGGTEAFF.

The rearrangement joins TRBV7-9 to TRBJ2-7; the match to TRBD2 covers 11 bases. The germline V gene has CDR1 SEHNR and CDR2 FQNEAQ (reference sequence). V lost 6 bases, J lost 3 bases, and 4 bases stayed unmatched. The CDR3 is 14 amino acids. The DNA of the CDR3 is TGTGCCAGCAGGAATAGCGGGGGGGACTACGAGCAGTACTTC. It codes for CASRNSGGDYEQYF.

The chain carries TRBV4-3 and TRBJ2-3; D possibly corresponds to TRBD1 (6 bases). Deletions cut 1 base from V and 3 bases from J, with 8 bases between. Germline V CDR1 and CDR2: LGHNA, YSLEER. The CDR3 length is 14 residues. The DNA for the CDR3 is TGCGCCAGCAGCCAAGGGGACAAAACAGATACGCAGTATTTT. As protein: CASSQGDKTDTQYF.

J is TRBJ1-2 and V is TRBV5-8, with 9 bases matching TRBD1. Germline CDR1 reads SGHTS; CDR2 reads YDEGEE. V shed 2 bases, J shed 4 bases, and the junction held 9 bases outside the gene matches. The CDR3 has 16 amino acids. The DNA for the CDR3 is TGTGCCAGCAGCTTCCTCCCGAGGGACAGGGCCTATGGCTACACCTTC. Its protein product is CASSFLPRDRAYGYTF.

The chain uses TRBV6-2 or TRBV6-3 and TRBJ2-7, with D maybe TRBD1 (6 bases). Germline CDR1 reads MNHEY; CDR2 reads SVGEGT. With 2 bases removed from V and 4 bases from J, the gap between germline ends came to 12 bases. This CDR3 region has 14 residues. CDR3 protein: CASSYPAGEYEQYF. The CDR3 DNA sequence: TGTGCCAGCAGTTACCCGGCAGGGGAATACGAGCAGTACTTC.

This chain joins TRBV6-5 and TRBJ1-5; 7 nucleotides line up with TRBD1. This CDR3 is built from 15 residues. Per germline, CDR1 MNHEY and CDR2 SVGAGI. Germline trimming cut 6 bases from V and 0 bases from J; bases unmatched to any gene: 5. In nucleotides, the CDR3 is TGTGCCAGCAGAAGACAGGGTGTTAGCAATCAGCCCCAGCATTTT. Its protein product is CASRRQGVSNQPQHF.